The 3 T cell receptor beta chains in this list originate from one sample, sequenced in a study of identical twins. One entry per CDR3 protein, called by TCRdb with MiXCR from the 5' RACE reads. The profile shows approximately 210,000 distinct CDR3 sequences, roughly 15% of them singletons. In addition, the sample was reused for a study of T cells expressing NK-cell markers.

Sequenced sample: CD8+ T cells sorted from blood. These receptors were collected from a young woman in good health.

This chain uses TRBV7-6 with TRBJ2-1, with unresolved D. V lost 3 bases to trimming and J lost 4 bases, with 10 bases between them. This CDR3 is built from 14 residues. Germline V gene data show CDR1 as SGHVS and CDR2 as FNYEAQ. The CDR3 nucleotides read TGTGCCAGCAGCTTTTCTCTAGAGTACAATGAGCAGTTCTTC. Translation gives CASSFSLEYNEQFF.

The chain couples TRBV12-3 or TRBV12-4 to TRBJ1-1, with D possibly matching TRBD1 (5 bases). V dropped 7 bases and J dropped 1 base, with 16 bases sitting between them. The CDR3 is 15 residues long. CDR3 coding DNA: TGTGCCAGCACCCCTCGGGACGGACAGAACACTGAAGCTTTCTTT. Translating gives CASTPRDGQNTEAFF.

This clonotype was seen a few times. This chain joins TRBV9 and TRBJ2-2; D may be TRBD2 (5 bases). The germline V and J ends were trimmed by 6 bases and 2 bases, with 17 bases remaining between them. The CDR3 runs 16 residues. Germline lookup yields CDR1 SGDLS and CDR2 YYNGEE. In nucleotides, the CDR3 is TGTGCCAGCAACTCCGGGGAGACTTTTAACACCGGGGAGCTGTTTTTT. Encoded protein: CASNSGETFNTGELFF.